These 27 T cell receptor beta chains came from one sample sequenced in a study of cytomegalovirus exposure and HLA in healthy donors. Primers included in the PCR were 60 Vbeta and 13 Jbeta primers. TCRdb keeps only in-frame clones here, not all; method: immunoSEQ multiplex PCR. The data show around 200,000 clones, with about 77% seen just once and more than 4.5% held by the top ten. The source material was PBMCs. The receptors originated from a man in his thirties or forties in good health and CMV-seropositive.

This chain joins TRBV7-9 and TRBJ2-7; 9 bases map to TRBD1. The germline V gene has CDR1 SEHNR and CDR2 FQNEAQ (reference sequence). Trimming at V came to 5 bases and at J to 8 bases, leaving 10 bases not matched to a gene. The CDR3 totals 14 residues. The DNA of the CDR3 is TGTGCCAGCAGCGCAACCGGGACAGGGACTAAGCAGTACTTC. The encoded protein is CASSATGTGTKQYF.

The V call is TRBV5-4, the J call TRBJ2-3; perhaps TRBD2 as D (6 bases). Germline loops: CDR1 SGHNT, CDR2 YYREEE (reference sequence). This CDR3 contains 14 residues. V dropped 10 bases and J dropped 6 bases, with 21 bases sitting between them. The CDR3 here is CACSGEWFADTQYF. As DNA, the CDR3 is TGTGCCTGCTCGGGAGAGTGGTTTGCGGATACGCAGTATTTT.

The CDR3 bases are TGTGCCAGCAGCTGGGCCGGGACAAACTCCTACGAGCAGTACTTC. Its translation is CASSWAGTNSYEQYF. This chain joins TRBV5-5 and TRBJ2-7; tentative D call: TRBD1 (6 bases). This CDR3 has 15 residues. V was shortened by 3 bases and J by 0 bases, with 13 bases between the two germline ends. CDR1 SGHKS and CDR2 YYEKEE come from the germline V gene (reference sequence).

The V gene is TRBV2, the J gene TRBJ2-2; D is perhaps TRBD2 (6 bases). The V and J ends lost 6 bases and 0 bases respectively, with 8 bases between them. The germline CDR1 and CDR2 sequences are SNHLY and FYNNEI. CDR3 length equals 14 residues. Here the CDR3 DNA reads TGTGCCAGCAGAGGGGACTCGAACACCGGGGAGCTGTTTTTT. Translation gives CASRGDSNTGELFF.

This sequence joins TRBV4-3 and TRBJ2-5; no firm D call. From germline, CDR1 is LGHNA and CDR2 YSLEER. There are 14 residues in the CDR3. V lost 0 bases and J 0 bases, leaving 5 bases between the germline ends. The CDR3 DNA reads TGCGCCAGCAGCCAAGACAGGTACCAAGAGACCCAGTACTTC. Protein product: CASSQDRYQETQYF.

The genes are TRBV6-6 and TRBJ2-1; D uncertain. V dropped 0 bases and J dropped 9 bases, with 18 bases sitting between them. Germline lookup yields CDR1 MNHNY and CDR2 SVGAGI (reference sequence). This CDR3 has 16 residues. CDR3 nucleotides: TGTGCCAGCAGTTACTCTCTTTCTATCGGCGGCAGTGAGCAGTTCTTC. Protein: CASSYSLSIGGSEQFF.

The chain recombines TRBV7-9 with TRBJ1-5; 9 bases fit TRBD1. The junction had 12 bases not matched to a gene; V was cut back by 5 bases and J by 1 base. Per the germline V gene, CDR1 is SEHNR and CDR2 is FQNEAQ (reference sequence). The CDR3 has 18 amino acids. In DNA, the CDR3 is TGTGCCAGCAGCGCGCACGGGACAGGGATCGAGAGCAATCAGCCCCAGCATTTT. Translating it yields CASSAHGTGIESNQPQHF.

The chain has TRBV4-1 and TRBJ1-3, with a weak D call TRBD1 (6 bases). This CDR3 contains 17 residues. The V end lost 0 bases, the J end lost 0 bases, and 12 bases lay between the germline ends. Germline V gives CDR1 MGHRA, CDR2 YSYEKL. This CDR3 is CASSQEARGGSGNTIYF. The CDR3 region has the DNA TGCGCCAGCAGCCAAGAAGCTAGGGGGGGCTCTGGAAACACCATATATTTT.

In DNA, the CDR3 is TGTGCCAGCAGCTTGGGACTGGTTCCGGAATTCTACGAGCAGTACTTC. It specifies CASSLGLVPEFYEQYF. V gene TRBV5-6 combines with J gene TRBJ2-7, with unresolved D. Trimming took 0 bases from V and 3 from J, leaving 16 bases between them. Looked up from germline, CDR1 is SGHDT and CDR2 is YYEEEE. The CDR3 extends over 16 amino acids.

The sample holds one count of this clone. The CDR3 nucleotides are TGTGCCAGCAGCTTGGGACGGAGTGGCACTGAAGCTTTCTTT. It specifies CASSLGRSGTEAFF. This chain connects TRBV5-4 to TRBJ1-1; no clear D. The V end was cut by 0 bases, the J end by 4 bases, with 10 bases between. The CDR3 spans 14 residues. Looked up from germline, CDR1 is SGHNT and CDR2 is YYREEE (reference sequence). Complete variable domain (other parts from reference TRBV5-4 and TRBJ1-1): ETGVTQSPTHLIKTRGQQVTLRCSSQSGHNTVSWYQQALGQGPQFIFQYYREEENGRGNFPPRFSGLQFPNYSSELNVNALELDDSALYLCASSLGRSGTEAFFGQGTRLTVV.

The gene calls are TRBV9 and TRBJ2-1; TRBD2 agrees at 7 bases. CDR1 is SGDLS and CDR2 is YYNGEE in the germline V gene. The trim removed 0 bases at V and 1 base at J, leaving 1 base unmatched. The CDR3 consists of 15 residues. CDR3 nucleotide sequence: TGTGCCAGCAGCGTAGTGGGGGGGTCCTACAATGAGCAGTTCTTC. Its translation is CASSVVGGSYNEQFF.

The V and J genes are TRBV7-6 and TRBJ2-7, with D unclear. This CDR3 is 14 amino acids long. V was trimmed by 1 base and J by 3 bases, leaving 10 bases between them. CDR1 is SGHVS and CDR2 is FNYEAQ in the germline V gene. The CDR3 is CASSLGPNDYEQYF. CDR3 coding DNA: TGTGCCAGCAGCTTAGGGCCAAACGACTACGAGCAGTACTTC.

With regard to this clone: Mismatch with germline at one junction end may stem from a read error. This chain links TRBV10-1 with TRBJ2-5; the D is unclear. CDR3 length: 10 residues. CDR1 is WNHNN and CDR2 is SYGVQD in the germline V gene (reference sequence). CDR3 coding DNA: TGCGCCAGCAGGTTGACAAACGCCGACTTC. Translation: CASRLTNADF.

V is TRBV19 and J is TRBJ1-1; TRBD1 might be the D (6 bases). CDR3 length equals 13 residues. The V gene lost 5 bases and the J gene lost 4 bases, with 11 bases spanning the gap. Looked up from germline, CDR1 is LNHDA and CDR2 is SQIVND (reference sequence). The DNA of the CDR3 is TGTGCCAGTAGTGTGCGGGGGCCCACTGAAGCTTTCTTT. Translation: CASSVRGPTEAFF.

There are a few counts of this clone. The chain carries TRBV18 and TRBJ1-4, with 9 bases that match TRBD1. Trimming at V came to 3 bases and at J to 4 bases, leaving 3 bases not matched to a gene. This CDR3 spans 15 amino acids. CDR1 and CDR2 (germline): KGHSH, LQKENI. The CDR3 nucleotides read TGTGCCAGCTCACCCGGGACAGGGTTTAATGAAAAACTGTTTTTT. This codes for CASSPGTGFNEKLFF.

The chain links TRBV4-3 to TRBJ1-2; 8 bases are shared with TRBD1. J was trimmed by 8 bases and V by 1 base; bases with no gene match: 9. The germline CDR1 and CDR2 sequences are LGHNA and YSLEER. CDR3 size: 15 residues. CDR3 DNA: TGCGCCAGCAGCCAAGTGCAGGGGGCCCTGCAGGGCTACACCTTC. This encodes CASSQVQGALQGYTF.

In regard to this clone: A read error may produce the germline difference seen at one junction end. The V gene is TRBV5-1, the J gene TRBJ2-3, with 9 bases matching TRBD2. The CDR3 has 16 residues. Germline loops: CDR1 SGHRS, CDR2 YFSETQ. CDR3 sequence reads: CASSTGAGGFTGTQYF. DNA for the CDR3: TGCGCCAGCAGCACGGGAGCGGGGGGATTCACAGGTACGCAGTATTTT.

The J gene is TRBJ2-5, the V gene TRBV27, with TRBD1 identical over 8 bases. The CDR3 extends over 15 amino acids. CDR1 MNHEY and CDR2 SMNVEV come from the germline V gene (reference sequence). With V trimmed by 7 bases and J by 1 base, 8 bases remained unmatched. The CDR3 DNA reads as TGTGCCAGCACCCCACTCAGGGGGCCCCAAGAGACCCAGTACTTC. Translating gives CASTPLRGPQETQYF.

The chain employs TRBV30 and TRBJ1-6, with D perhaps matching TRBD1 (6 bases). CDR1 is GTSNPN and CDR2 is SVGIG in the germline V gene (reference sequence). This CDR3 is built from 14 residues. Between the trimmed V and J ends, which lost 2 bases and 8 bases, there was a span of 13 bases. CDR3 residues: CAWSPRDRYSPLHF. DNA of the CDR3: TGTGCCTGGAGTCCCCGTGACAGGTATTCACCCCTCCACTTT.

This clone was seen just once. The chain joins TRBV7-9 to TRBJ1-2; the match to TRBD1 covers 9 bases. The length of the CDR3 is 15 residues. Germline V CDR1 and CDR2: SEHNR, FQNEAQ (reference sequence). Unmatched junction bases numbered 6, after V lost 4 bases and J lost 3 bases. The CDR3 protein is CASSSTGGFHYGYTF. The CDR3 DNA is TGTGCCAGCAGCTCGACAGGGGGTTTCCACTATGGCTACACCTTC.

This chain joins TRBV9 and TRBJ2-7; 11 bases are a match to TRBD2. The V gene's germline CDR1 is SGDLS and CDR2 YYNGEE. With 0 bases clipped from V and 6 bases from J, the junction kept 8 bases outside the gene matches. CDR3 length equals 16 residues. The CDR3 here is CASSVGGSGGAGEQYF. For the CDR3, the DNA is TGTGCCAGCAGCGTAGGCGGTAGCGGGGGGGCTGGCGAGCAGTACTTC.

The gene calls are TRBV9 and TRBJ2-7; D is perhaps TRBD1 (6 bases). Per the germline V gene, CDR1 is SGDLS and CDR2 is YYNGEE. V was shortened by 7 bases and J by 3 bases, with 17 bases between the two germline ends. This CDR3 comprises 14 residues. The DNA of the CDR3 is TGTGCCAGCTCCCGGGAACAGGGTTTCTACGAGCAGTACTTC. Its protein product is CASSREQGFYEQYF.

The V gene is TRBV25-1, the J gene TRBJ1-5; D uncertain. Germline CDR1 is MGHDK and CDR2 is SYGVNS. The CDR3 is 15 residues long. Trimming stripped 2 bases from V and 2 bases from J, with 10 bases between. As DNA, the CDR3 is TGTGCCAGCAGTGAACCCGGGTTTGGCAATCAGCCCCAGCATTTT. Protein sequence: CASSEPGFGNQPQHF. Supplemented by reference TRBV25-1 and TRBJ1-5, the full variable domain reads EADIYQTPRYLVIGTGKKITLECSQTMGHDKMYWYQQDPGMELHLIHYSYGVNSTEKGDLSSESTVSRIRTEHFPLTLESARPSHTSQYLCASSEPGFGNQPQHFGDGTRLSIL.

The chain couples TRBV29-1 to TRBJ2-7; TRBD1 might be the D (6 bases). Trimming pared 7 bases from V and 3 bases from J, leaving 19 bases between. This CDR3 comprises 14 residues. The germline CDR1 and CDR2 sequences are SQVTM and ANQGSEA. The CDR3 loop is CSAPPGTSRYEQYF. The CDR3 DNA sequence: TGCAGCGCACCCCCCGGGACAAGCCGCTACGAGCAGTACTTC.

In this sample, this clone turned up once. The chain carries TRBV7-3 and TRBJ1-1; 8 bases map to TRBD1. Germline V CDR1 and CDR2: SGHTA, FQGTGA. The J segment lost 3 bases and the V segment lost 5 bases, leaving 8 bases of the junction unmatched. The CDR3 sequence is 15 residues long. The CDR3 DNA is TGTGCCAGCAGCGACCAACAGGGGGGGCACACTGAAGCTTTCTTT. Translation gives CASSDQQGGHTEAFF.

The V and J genes are TRBV6-5 and TRBJ1-6; TRBD1 might be the D (5 bases). The CDR3 length is 14 residues. Germline V gives CDR1 MNHEY, CDR2 SVGAGI. V lost 0 bases, J lost 14 bases, and 14 bases lay in between. The CDR3 protein is CASSYSYRQTTLHF. In nucleotides, the CDR3 is TGTGCCAGCAGTTACTCGTACAGACAGACAACCCTCCACTTT.

This clone was seen a handful of times. The chain employs TRBV10-3 and TRBJ1-2, with D possibly being TRBD1 (6 bases). Germline assignment: CDR1 ENHRY and CDR2 SYGVKD. Trimming cost V 6 bases and J 2 bases, with 16 bases left between them. The CDR3 loop spans 15 amino acids. The CDR3 DNA reads TGTGCCATCAGGACACAGGGATCATCCAACTATGGCTACACCTTC. Its protein product is CAIRTQGSSNYGYTF.